Below are 16 T cell receptor beta chains sequenced from a single sample in a study of blood T cell repertoires in COVID-19. Data came from immunoSEQ multiplex PCR; TCRdb stores just in-frame clones and leaves some out. The sample lists around 160,000 clones, over 80% occurring once. Sequencing input: PBMCs or T cells enriched from blood (not recorded which). The receptors originated from a woman between 55 and 75 years old who had recovered from COVID-19.

This chain uses TRBV28 with TRBJ2-5, with 9 bases that match TRBD2. V shed 8 bases, J shed 5 bases, and the junction held 6 bases outside the gene matches. CDR3 size: 13 residues. The germline gives CDR1 MDHEN, CDR2 SYDVKM. CDR3 sequence reads: CASWASGTETQYF. CDR3 nucleotide sequence: TGTGCCAGCTGGGCTAGCGGGACGGAGACCCAGTACTTC.

The CDR3: CASLRGESRTGELFF. The CDR3 nucleotides read TGTGCCAGCCTTCGCGGGGAGAGTCGGACCGGGGAGCTGTTTTTT. The chain combines TRBV2 with TRBJ2-2; D may be TRBD2 (6 bases). The CDR3 loop spans 15 amino acids. The V end lost 8 bases, the J end lost 5 bases, and 18 bases lay between the germline ends. The V gene's germline CDR1 is SNHLY and CDR2 FYNNEI.

This clone is a singleton in its sample. The chain couples TRBV7-2 to TRBJ1-2; possibly TRBD1 for D (6 bases). The CDR3 runs 13 residues. CDR1 and CDR2 (germline): SGHTA, FQGNSA. Between the trimmed V and J ends, which lost 4 bases and 7 bases, there was a span of 13 bases. CDR3 sequence (DNA): TGTGCCAGCAGCTCCGACAGGCTCGGTGGCTACACCTTC. This translates into CASSSDRLGGYTF.

The rearrangement uses TRBV19 and TRBJ1-2, with a weak D call TRBD1 (6 bases). Looked up from germline, CDR1 is LNHDA and CDR2 is SQIVND (reference sequence). The V end was cut by 3 bases, the J end by 6 bases, with 14 bases between. The CDR3 runs 14 residues. The CDR3 sequence: CASSIAQGRDGYTF. The DNA for the CDR3 is TGTGCCAGTAGTATCGCCCAGGGGAGAGATGGCTACACCTTC.

This clone was observed a few times. The V call is TRBV5-1, the J call TRBJ1-2; D unresolved. Trimming stripped 1 base from V and 4 bases from J, with 17 bases between. Germline assignment: CDR1 SGHRS and CDR2 YFSETQ. The CDR3 runs 16 residues. CDR3: CASSLSAGLVPYGYTF. Here the CDR3 DNA reads TGCGCCAGCAGCTTGTCTGCGGGGTTAGTACCCTATGGCTACACCTTC. Filled out from reference TRBV5-1 and TRBJ1-2, the complete variable domain reads KAGVTQTPRYLIKTRGQQVTLSCSPISGHRSVSWYQQTPGQGLQFLFEYFSETQRNKGNFPGRFSGRQFSNSRSEMNVSTLELGDSALYLCASSLSAGLVPYGYTFGSGTRLTVV.

The chain links TRBV18 to TRBJ2-7, with 10 bases that match TRBD2. Germline assignment: CDR1 KGHSH and CDR2 LQKENI. The CDR3 consists of 17 residues. The trim removed 1 base at V and 2 bases at J, leaving 8 bases unmatched. The CDR3 DNA follows: TGTGCCAGCTCACCACGCGCTAGCGGGGGAACTACCTACGAGCAGTACTTC. Its translation: CASSPRASGGTTYEQYF. Full variable domain (remainder filled in from reference TRBV18 and TRBJ2-7): NAGVMQNPRHLVRRRGQEARLRCSPMKGHSHVYWYRQLPEEGLKFMVYLQKENIIDESGMPKERFSAEFPKEGPSILRIQQVVRGDSAAYFCASSPRASGGTTYEQYFGPGTRLTVT.

The genes are TRBV7-9 and TRBJ2-3; 10 nucleotides align to TRBD1. CDR3 length: 15 residues. Trimming cost V 5 bases and J 5 bases; bases outside gene matches: 7. Per germline, CDR1 SEHNR and CDR2 FQNEAQ (reference sequence). CDR3 sequence: CASSPSDRGRDTQYF. CDR3 DNA: TGTGCCAGCAGCCCTTCGGACAGGGGGAGAGATACGCAGTATTTT.

The rearrangement links TRBV5-5 to TRBJ2-6, with 8 bases matching TRBD1. Germline-derived CDR1 and CDR2 are SGHKS and YYEKEE (reference sequence). The V and J ends lost 4 bases and 1 base, in that order; junction bases with no gene match: 4. This CDR3 is 16 amino acids long. CDR3 bases: TGTGCCAGCAGCCGACAGGGGTGGTCTGGGGCCAACGTCCTGACTTTC. Its protein is CASSRQGWSGANVLTF.

The genes are TRBV25-1 and TRBJ1-2; D perhaps matches TRBD1 (5 bases). The CDR3 totals 13 residues. The V and J ends lost 6 bases and 6 bases respectively, with 14 bases between them. Germline V CDR1 and CDR2: MGHDK, SYGVNS. The CDR3 spells CASRRQGKDGYTF. Here the CDR3 DNA reads TGTGCCAGCAGGCGCCAGGGAAAGGATGGCTACACCTTC.

This clone has just one count. The chain couples TRBV28 to TRBJ2-1, with 9 bases aligning to TRBD2. CDR1 and CDR2 (germline): MDHEN, SYDVKM. J was trimmed by 3 bases and V by 5 bases; bases with no gene match: 8. The CDR3 extends over 16 amino acids. The CDR3 DNA reads as TGTGCCAGCAGTCCTGCTAGCGGGATTATCTACAATGAGCAGTTCTTC. Residues: CASSPASGIIYNEQFF.

The V gene is TRBV11-2, the J gene TRBJ2-5, with TRBD1 identical over 7 bases. The CDR3 is 16 residues long. J was trimmed by 5 bases and V by 2 bases; bases with no gene match: 11. CDR1 SGHAT and CDR2 FQNNGV come from the germline V gene. The CDR3 sequence: CASSLNFLGGEETQYF. The CDR3, as DNA: TGTGCCAGCAGCTTAAATTTCCTAGGGGGCGAGGAGACCCAGTACTTC.

The chain couples TRBV6-2 or TRBV6-3 to TRBJ2-1; TRBD2 might be the D (5 bases). V was clipped by 2 bases and J by 16 bases, with 18 bases between them. Germline CDR1 and CDR2: MNHEY and SVGEGT. The CDR3 is made up of 13 amino acids. The DNA of the CDR3 is TGTGCCAGCAGTTACACGAGACTACTTCGGGGATTCTTC. Encoded protein: CASSYTRLLRGFF.

The chain links TRBV5-1 to TRBJ1-3, with TRBD1 identical over 9 bases. The ends lost 5 bases at V and 8 bases at J; junction bases unmatched: 5. The CDR3 has 13 residues. The V gene's germline CDR1 is SGHRS and CDR2 YFSETQ. DNA of the CDR3: TGCGCCAGCAGGATCGACAGGGGGTACACCATATATTTT. Translation gives CASRIDRGYTIYF.

The chain has TRBV20-1 and TRBJ1-1, with D possibly being TRBD1 (5 bases). This CDR3 has 11 amino acids. Trimming pared 6 bases from V and 6 bases from J, leaving 11 bases between. Germline lookup yields CDR1 DFQATT and CDR2 SNEGSKA (reference sequence). In nucleotides, the CDR3 is TGCAGTGCCACGCAGGGATCTGAAGCTTTCTTT. Translation gives CSATQGSEAFF.

V and J are TRBV28 and TRBJ2-7, with D possibly TRBD1 on 6 matching bases. V lost 5 bases and J 5 bases, leaving 19 bases between the germline ends. The CDR3 runs 15 residues. Per germline, CDR1 MDHEN and CDR2 SYDVKM. The CDR3 reads CASSTPGHRVHEQYF. The CDR3 DNA sequence: TGTGCCAGCAGTACACCGGGACACAGAGTCCACGAGCAGTACTTC.

As to this clone: Other DNA sequences in the sample encode the same CDR3. The V gene is TRBV9, the J gene TRBJ2-1, with D possibly matching TRBD1 (6 bases). Trimming stripped 0 bases from V and 1 base from J, with 8 bases between. CDR1 is SGDLS, CDR2 YYNGEE, per germline. The CDR3 is 15 residues long. Here the CDR3 reads CASSVGQGSYNEQFF. The CDR3 bases are TGTGCCAGCAGCGTAGGGCAGGGGTCCTACAATGAGCAGTTCTTC.